A selection of T cell receptor beta chains follows, all from one sample in a study of blood T cell repertoires in COVID-19. Libraries were prepared by immunoSEQ multiplex PCR; TCRdb keeps only in-frame clonotypes and omits some of them. The sample lists approximately 400,000 clones, 88% occurring once. Sequenced input: PBMCs or T cells enriched from blood (not recorded which). The receptors stem from a woman younger than 35 who had recovered from COVID-19. Each CDR3 is given with its conserved first and last residue. The order of the fields is V gene, J gene, CDR3 length, D gene, clone size, CDR3 DNA, CDR3 protein. The D gene is left open where the match is weak. Clone size is stated in some rows and not others, as once, few, many or a class when expanded.

>TRBV6-5|TRBJ1-6|14|.|.
TGTGCCAGCAGTTACCCCCCCCGGAACAGGCCCCTCCACTTT
CASSYPPRNRPLHF
>TRBV27|TRBJ1-2|16|TRBD1|once
TGTGCCAGCAGGACGAGATGGGGGACAGCCCCTAATGGCTACACCTTC
CASRTRWGTAPNGYTF
>TRBV30|TRBJ2-5|14|.|.
TGTGCCTGGAGCCCTGGACCGGGGCAAGAGACCCAGTACTTC
CAWSPGPGQETQYF
>TRBV6-1|TRBJ1-2|16|.|few
TGTGCCAGCAGTGCCCAGGGAACTGGGTTTACTTATGGCTACACCTTC
CASSAQGTGFTYGYTF
>TRBV18|TRBJ1-3|16|TRBD1|.
TGTGCCAGCTCTAATTCACAGGGGGCGACTGGAAACACCATATATTTT
CASSNSQGATGNTIYF
>TRBV7-9|TRBJ2-1|16|.|.
TGTGCCAGCAGCTTAGGGTATGCAGGGCCTGACAATGAGCAGTTCTTC
CASSLGYAGPDNEQFF
>TRBV7-9|TRBJ1-1|15|TRBD1|.
TGTGCCAGCAGCTTAGGGGACAGGGTAAAAACTGAAGCTTTCTTT
CASSLGDRVKTEAFF
>TRBV7-6|TRBJ2-1|17|TRBD2|.
TGTGCCAGCAGCTTAACTAGCGGGGGGGCTTTGAGCAATGAGCAGTTCTTC
CASSLTSGGALSNEQFF
>TRBV28|TRBJ1-2|13|.|.
TGTGCCAGCAGTTTACGGGTCCTCTATGGCTACACCTTC
CASSLRVLYGYTF
>TRBV10-3|TRBJ2-7|15|TRBD1|.
TGTGCCATCAGTTCCCCGGGACAGGAAGCCTACGAGCAGTACTTC
CAISSPGQEAYEQYF
>TRBV10-3|TRBJ1-4|13|.|.
TGTGCCATCAGTGAGAAACAGATTGAAAAACTGTTTTTT
CAISEKQIEKLFF
>TRBV14|TRBJ2-5|14|.|.
TGTGCCAGCAGCCAGGACAGCCAAGAGAAGGCCCAGTACTTC
CASSQDSQEKAQYF
>TRBV6-5|TRBJ1-1|13|.|.
TGTGCCAGCAGCCACACAGGGAGCACTGAAGCTTTCTTT
CASSHTGSTEAFF
>TRBV6-5|TRBJ2-7|15|TRBD1|.
TGTGCCAGCACTAGACTTGGACAGGGGTCCTACGAGCAGTACTTC
CASTRLGQGSYEQYF
>TRBV6-5|TRBJ2-7|14|.|.
TGTGCCAGCAGAAAAGGGGGTTACTCCTACGAGCAGTACTTC
CASRKGGYSYEQYF
>TRBV19|TRBJ1-5|16|.|few
TGTGCCAGTAGCAGTACGCCAGTCCATAGCAATCAGCCCCAGCATTTT
CASSSTPVHSNQPQHF
>TRBV30|TRBJ2-1|18|TRBD2|.
TGTGCCTGGACCAACTCACTAGCGGGGGGCCCCCTCGAGAATGAGCAGTTCTTC
CAWTNSLAGGPLENEQFF